One T cell receptor beta chain is described in this entry. Its antigen is undetermined. A J-beta primer mix and a sample-barcoded 5' primer were used in a second PCR of about 6 to 12 cycles. Template switching added a 12-random-nucleotide identifier to every cDNA molecule. TCRdb reprocessed the 5' RACE reads via MiXCR and lists one record per CDR3 protein. The profile covers 600,000 or so distinct CDR3 sequences, with approximately 30% appearing a single time and approximately 14% taken by the ten largest. This sample is part of a study of blood T cells in healthy people across ages. Overall study findings and caveats: Considered underestimates were the diversity estimates obtained from one million T cells. Comparison with aged donors showed that long-lived donors had more naive CD4+ cells and higher diversity.

V was cut by 1 base and J by 3 bases, with 7 bases left in between. The germline V gene encodes CDR1 SEHNR and CDR2 FQNEAQ (reference sequence). The CDR3 covers 13 residues. Healthy individuals of Caucasian origin from Russia, aged about 6 to 95, served as donors. Sequencing input: blood. The TCR originated in a woman older than 75 in good health. V usage is TRBV7-9 and J usage is TRBJ2-7; D ambiguous. CDR3 nucleotides: TGTGCCAGCAGCTTAGACCCCGGCTACGAGCAGTACTTC. The encoded protein is CASSLDPGYEQYF.